Below, 25 T cell receptor beta chains from the same sample are listed, as sequenced in a study of blood T cell repertoires in COVID-19 (TCRdb year 2020). Libraries came from the immunoSEQ multiplex PCR assay. Here the immuneACCESS table is served through TCRdb, limited to in-frame sequences with V and J called. Missing clones are a known gap in these copies; in checked studies unresolved V genes cover under half, and the rest lacks a known reason. The sample table lists about 110,000 clones, 60% to 80% of them with a count of one. The ten largest clones capture about 1% of the sample. The sequencing input was peripheral blood. The receptors were sampled from a human donor with acute or convalescent COVID-19. The donor label of this sample is uncertain.

This clone was counted a few times. This chain links TRBV2 with TRBJ1-6; 7 nucleotides line up with TRBD1. The CDR3 is 17 residues long. With V trimmed by 6 bases and J by 3 bases, 11 bases remained unmatched. Germline CDR1 and CDR2: SNHLY and FYNNEI. CDR3 DNA: TGTGCCAGCAGGGCAGCGACAGGGCATAACTATAATTCACCCCTCCACTTT. It codes for CASRAATGHNYNSPLHF.

The V gene is TRBV28, the J gene TRBJ2-2, with D maybe TRBD1 (6 bases). The CDR3 consists of 14 residues. The V end was cut by 4 bases, the J end by 7 bases, with 13 bases between. From germline, CDR1 is MDHEN and CDR2 SYDVKM. CDR3 sequence: CASSSWTESGELFF. In DNA, the CDR3 is TGTGCCAGCAGTTCATGGACAGAGAGCGGGGAGCTGTTTTTT.

The chain carries TRBV7-9 and TRBJ1-4; D unresolved. V lost 5 bases and J 8 bases, leaving 18 bases between the germline ends. Germline CDR1 and CDR2: SEHNR and FQNEAQ (reference sequence). CDR3 length equals 15 residues. The CDR3 region is CASSPRRSEGEKLFF. Here the CDR3 DNA reads TGTGCCAGCAGCCCACGCAGGTCGGAGGGAGAAAAACTGTTTTTT. The full variable domain, its missing parts supplied by reference TRBV7-9 and TRBJ1-4, is DTGVSQNPRHKITKRGQNVTFRCDPISEHNRLYWYRQTLGQGPEFLTYFQNEAQLEKSRLLSDRFSAERPKGSFSTLEIQRTEQGDSAMYLCASSPRRSEGEKLFFGSGTQLSVL.

The chain joins TRBV6-5 to TRBJ2-7; D call uncertain. CDR1 and CDR2 (germline): MNHEY, SVGAGI. This CDR3 contains 13 residues. The CDR3 loop reads CAIQVHYTYEQYF. For the CDR3, the DNA is TGTGCAATCCAAGTTCACTATACCTACGAGCAGTACTTC.

The rearrangement joins TRBV3-1 (or the pseudogene TRBV3-2) to TRBJ1-1, with a weak D call TRBD1 (5 bases). Between the trimmed V and J ends, which lost 2 bases and 7 bases, there was a span of 20 bases. The CDR3 loop spans 16 amino acids. Germline values: CDR1 LGHDT, CDR2 YNNKEL (reference sequence). Here the CDR3 reads CASSQPGGRVGGEAFF. The CDR3 bases are TGTGCCAGCAGCCAACCGGGGGGAAGGGTAGGAGGTGAAGCTTTCTTT.

The chain has TRBV6-2 or TRBV6-3 and TRBJ1-1; no definite D call. Trimming stripped 2 bases from V and 4 bases from J, with 14 bases between. The CDR3 loop spans 15 amino acids. Germline V gives CDR1 MNHEY, CDR2 SVGEGT. CDR3 DNA: TGTGCCAGCAGTTACCGGAGAGAGTTCTCCACTGAAGCTTTCTTT. Residues: CASSYRREFSTEAFF.

The genes are TRBV10-3 and TRBJ2-3, with D possibly matching TRBD2 (5 bases). V shed 4 bases and J shed 3 bases, with 14 bases lying between them. Germline V gene data show CDR1 as ENHRY and CDR2 as SYGVKD. CDR3 length equals 15 residues. The CDR3 nucleotides are TGTGCCATCAGTGGCCCTTCGGGATTGACAGATACGCAGTATTTT. Residues: CAISGPSGLTDTQYF.

The chain is built from TRBV5-1 and TRBJ1-6, with a tentative D call TRBD1 (5 bases). From germline, CDR1 is SGHRS and CDR2 YFSETQ. Trimming removed 0 bases at V and 4 bases at J, with 8 bases between. The CDR3 is 15 residues long. The CDR3 region is CASSLGQGYNSPLHF. The CDR3 DNA reads TGCGCCAGCAGCTTGGGCCAGGGATATAATTCACCCCTCCACTTT.

V gene TRBV4-1 combines with J gene TRBJ1-2; 7 bases line up with TRBD1. V shed 0 bases and J 8 bases; nucleotides not matched to a gene: 12. Germline V gives CDR1 MGHRA, CDR2 YSYEKL. CDR3 length: 16 amino acids. CDR3 in DNA: TGCGCCAGCAGCCAAGATTCCCGCCCGACAGGGACGGGCTACACCTTC. Protein: CASSQDSRPTGTGYTF.

This clone has only a few counts. The chain couples TRBV18 to TRBJ1-1; weak D call: TRBD1 (6 bases). CDR1 and CDR2 (germline): KGHSH, LQKENI. This CDR3 region has 14 residues. The ends were cut back, 1 base at V and 11 bases at J, with 17 bases in the middle. Here the CDR3 reads CASSPQGDWAFAFF. In DNA, the CDR3 is TGTGCCAGCTCACCACAGGGGGATTGGGCCTTTGCTTTCTTT.

This clone was seen only once. The chain employs TRBV19 and TRBJ2-1; D call uncertain. The CDR3 runs to 16 residues. Germline CDR1 is LNHDA and CDR2 is SQIVND (reference sequence). The V end lost 7 bases, the J end lost 5 bases, and 21 bases lay between the germline ends. Written as DNA, the CDR3 is TGTGCCAGTACCCTTGGGCGTCTCTCCCATAACAATGAGCAGTTCTTC. This encodes CASTLGRLSHNNEQFF.

The V gene is TRBV5-1, the J gene TRBJ2-2; the match to TRBD1 covers 9 bases. This CDR3 has 15 amino acids. Trimming cost V 0 bases and J 5 bases; bases outside gene matches: 2. Germline V lookup: CDR1 SGHRS, CDR2 YFSETQ. CDR3 DNA: TGCGCCAGCAGCTTGGCGACAGGGGGTACCGGGGAGCTGTTTTTT. Its translation: CASSLATGGTGELFF.

The chain recombines TRBV7-2 with TRBJ2-5; D gene unclear. CDR3 length: 14 residues. Germline V gene sequence: CDR1 SGHTA, CDR2 FQGNSA. The V end lost 4 bases, the J end lost 2 bases, and 11 bases lay between the germline ends. The CDR3 protein is CASSSAGRQETQYF. As DNA, the CDR3 is TGTGCCAGCAGCTCGGCAGGTCGTCAAGAGACCCAGTACTTC.

The chain links TRBV7-9 to TRBJ1-6; possibly TRBD1 for D (6 bases). There are 15 residues in the CDR3. With 5 bases removed from V and 7 bases from J, the gap between germline ends came to 15 bases. CDR1 is SEHNR and CDR2 is FQNEAQ in the germline V gene (reference sequence). CDR3 loop: CASSPPDRVNSPLHF. The CDR3 DNA reads TGTGCCAGCAGCCCCCCGGACAGAGTCAATTCACCCCTCCACTTT.

The V and J genes are TRBV6-6 and TRBJ1-5; tentative D call: TRBD1 (5 bases). CDR1 and CDR2 from the germline V gene are MNHNY and SVGAGI (reference sequence). CDR3 length: 15 residues. V lost 5 bases, J lost 0 bases, and 11 bases lay in between. CDR3 in amino acids: CASSPGQYSNQPQHF. The CDR3 DNA is TGTGCCAGCAGTCCCGGACAATATAGCAATCAGCCCCAGCATTTT.

This sequence joins TRBV18 and TRBJ1-1, with D unresolved. The CDR3 extends over 13 amino acids. The ends were cut back, 4 bases at V and 5 bases at J, with 11 bases in the middle. Germline CDR1 reads KGHSH; CDR2 reads LQKENI. CDR3 protein: CASSLLDSTEAFF. DNA for the CDR3: TGTGCCAGCTCACTTTTGGACTCTACTGAAGCTTTCTTT.

The gene calls are TRBV15 and TRBJ2-5; D remains ambiguous. This CDR3 has 12 amino acids. Germline values: CDR1 LNHNV, CDR2 YYDKDF (reference sequence). Trimming cost V 6 bases and J 0 bases, with 5 bases left between them. The CDR3 reads CATRYNQETQYF. Written as DNA, the CDR3 is TGTGCCACCAGGTACAACCAAGAGACCCAGTACTTC.

V and J are TRBV18 and TRBJ1-4; D is undetermined. Germline assignment: CDR1 KGHSH and CDR2 LQKENI. This CDR3 spans 13 amino acids. The germline V and J ends were trimmed by 3 bases and 8 bases, with 10 bases remaining between them. The DNA for the CDR3 is TGTGCCAGCTCACCGGGGAGAGGCGAAAAACTGTTTTTT. Protein sequence: CASSPGRGEKLFF.

The chain joins TRBV4-1 to TRBJ1-6, with 7 positions matching TRBD1. This CDR3 contains 18 residues. Trimming cost V 4 bases and J 9 bases; bases outside gene matches: 18. In germline, CDR1 is MGHRA, CDR2 YSYEKL. The CDR3 region has the DNA TGCGCCAGCAGCCTAGACGCGCCGACAGGGAGCGTGAGTTCACCCCTCCACTTT. It yields the protein CASSLDAPTGSVSSPLHF.

This clone was seen a few times. V and J are TRBV5-1 and TRBJ1-2; 7 bases fit TRBD1. Unmatched junction bases numbered 11, after V lost 4 bases and J lost 14 bases. Germline values: CDR1 SGHRS, CDR2 YFSETQ. CDR3 length equals 12 residues. The CDR3 spells CASSGSRDRGTF. CDR3 DNA: TGCGCCAGCAGCGGGTCCCGGGACAGAGGTACCTTC. Drawing the rest from reference TRBV5-1 and TRBJ1-2, the complete variable domain is KAGVTQTPRYLIKTRGQQVTLSCSPISGHRSVSWYQQTPGQGLQFLFEYFSETQRNKGNFPGRFSGRQFSNSRSEMNVSTLELGDSALYLCASSGSRDRGTFGSGTRLTVV.

The chain uses TRBV6-5 and TRBJ2-6; D is perhaps TRBD2 (5 bases). This CDR3 has 16 residues. The germline V and J ends were trimmed by 0 bases and 1 base, with 7 bases remaining between them. Germline lookup yields CDR1 MNHEY and CDR2 SVGAGI. This CDR3 reads CASSYSGGSGANVLTF. The CDR3 DNA sequence: TGTGCCAGCAGTTACTCTGGAGGTTCTGGGGCCAACGTCCTGACTTTC.

This chain connects TRBV6-5 to TRBJ1-1; D is unresolved. Trimming shortened V by 8 bases and J by 0 bases, and 16 bases separated the two germline ends. The length of the CDR3 is 15 residues. Germline-derived CDR1 and CDR2 are MNHEY and SVGAGI. CDR3 DNA sequence: TGTGCCAGCTCCCGCCAACGGGATTTGAACACTGAAGCTTTCTTT. This codes for CASSRQRDLNTEAFF.

The chain uses TRBV7-9 and TRBJ2-7, with no clear D. The germline V gene encodes CDR1 SEHNR and CDR2 FQNEAQ (reference sequence). The V and J ends lost 4 bases and 10 bases respectively, with 11 bases between them. The CDR3 is 11 residues long. The CDR3 nucleotides are TGTGCCAGCAGCTGGCAGGATCGACAGTACTTC. Its translation: CASSWQDRQYF. The entire variable domain, with the rest obtained from reference TRBV7-9 and TRBJ2-7, is as follows: DTGVSQNPRHKITKRGQNVTFRCDPISEHNRLYWYRQTLGQGPEFLTYFQNEAQLEKSRLLSDRFSAERPKGSFSTLEIQRTEQGDSAMYLCASSWQDRQYFGPGTRLTVT.

V and J are TRBV5-5 and TRBJ1-1; a possible D gene is TRBD1 (6 bases). Germline V gene sequence: CDR1 SGHKS, CDR2 YYEKEE (reference sequence). The CDR3 loop spans 13 amino acids. Trimming removed 0 bases at V and 5 bases at J, with 8 bases between. The CDR3 loop reads CASSLGTVTEAFF. The DNA of the CDR3 is TGTGCCAGCAGCTTGGGGACAGTGACTGAAGCTTTCTTT.

The genes are TRBV5-4 and TRBJ1-1, with D hard to call. CDR3 length: 13 residues. Between the trimmed V and J ends, which lost 4 bases and 8 bases, there was a span of 15 bases. Germline-derived CDR1 and CDR2 are SGHNT and YYREEE (reference sequence). CDR3 DNA: TGTGCCAGCAGCACGAGGAACAACGCGGAAGCTTTCTTT. Amino acid sequence: CASSTRNNAEAFF.